The entry that follows covers one TCR beta chain sequence. Its matching antigen is unknown. Method: immunoSEQ multiplex PCR; TCRdb's copy keeps in-frame clones and lacks some. The sample contains approximately 89,000 clones, approximately 92% of which appear only once. The data were obtained in a study of graft-versus-host responses after intestinal transplantation. Study-level points and caveats: Individuals who had graft-donor T cell macrochimerism had allografts that showed high graft-versus-host to host-versus-graft clonal ratios. GvH clones surfaced in recipient marrow, some emerging earlier in ileum or blood.

Per germline, CDR1 WNHNN and CDR2 SYGVQD (reference sequence). CDR3 size: 21 residues. After removal of 5 bases from V and 3 bases from J, the junction contained 26 bases not matched to a gene. The rearrangement joins TRBV10-1 to TRBJ2-7; 9 bases line up with TRBD1. This TCR was sampled from a human donor who was the organ donor for an intestinal transplant. The sample in question was unstimulated CD8+ T cells sorted from spleen or lymph node cells, obtained before transplant. The CDR3 sequence is CASSTGTGIIWGEGRHYEQYF. CDR3 nucleotide sequence: TGCGCCAGCAGTACCGGGACAGGGATTATATGGGGGGAGGGCCGACACTACGAGCAGTACTTC.